The 17 T cell receptor beta chains reported below all come from one sample, sequenced in a study of Graves' ophthalmopathy and Graves' hyperthyroidism. Amplification targeted the TCR beta CDR3 regions, with RNA transcripts as the source material. The workflow started with a first-round RT-PCR run with HTBI primers and then moved on to a second-round multiplex PCR. TCRdb itself ran the multiplex PCR reads through MiXCR, one entry per CDR3 protein. The data contain hundreds of thousands of distinct CDR3 sequences, roughly 20% of them singletons. Sequencing used peripheral blood. Every receptor here comes from a woman aged 18-30 years with stable Graves' hyperthyroidism. Some clones in this sample may be carry-over from other donors' samples.

This clonotype has ten or more counts. The chain combines TRBV15 with TRBJ1-5; 7 bases are shared with TRBD1. Germline trimming cut 6 bases from V and 4 bases from J; bases unmatched to any gene: 9. Germline loops: CDR1 LNHNV, CDR2 YYDKDF (reference sequence). CDR3 length equals 15 residues. The CDR3 loop reads CATRGYTGVNQPQHF. CDR3 nucleotide sequence: TGTGCCACCAGAGGGTATACAGGGGTTAATCAGCCCCAGCATTTT.

In its sample, this clonotype was seen many times. The chain is built from TRBV12-3 or TRBV12-4 and TRBJ2-7; D is perhaps TRBD1 or TRBD2 (6 bases each). The V end was cut by 2 bases, the J end by 5 bases, with 10 bases between. The CDR3 covers 13 residues. The chain's CDR3 is CASSLLGGHEQYF. In DNA, the CDR3 is TGTGCCAGCAGTTTACTAGGGGGGCACGAGCAGTACTTC.

There are many counts of this clonotype. Being one base from a much bigger clone, this may be a read error. V is TRBV12-3 or TRBV12-4 and J is TRBJ1-2; 8 bases map to TRBD1. Trimming at V came to 10 bases and at J to 5 bases, leaving 9 bases not matched to a gene. The CDR3 loop spans 13 amino acids. The CDR3 DNA follows: TGTGCCATCACCACAGGGGGGACATATGGCTACACCTTC. Amino acids: CAITTGGTYGYTF.

The rearrangement links TRBV14 to TRBJ1-1, with no clear D. V was pared by 3 bases and J by 7 bases, with 6 bases between. The CDR3 has 11 amino acids. The germline gives CDR1 SGHDN, CDR2 FVKESK. CDR3 sequence (DNA): TGTGCCAGCAGCCAGGAAGATGAAGCTTTCTTT. Protein sequence: CASSQEDEAFF.

This clonotype has just a few counts. The rearrangement links TRBV3-1 to TRBJ2-7; 8 bases map to TRBD1. The CDR3 contains 14 residues. Germline values: CDR1 LGHDT, CDR2 YNNKEL (reference sequence). Trimming at V came to 4 bases and at J to 3 bases, leaving 5 bases not matched to a gene. The CDR3 DNA follows: TGTGCCAGCAGCCTCGTCGGGACAGGCTACGAGCAGTACTTC. Its protein is CASSLVGTGYEQYF.

In the case of this clonotype: At one end, the junction sequence differs from germline, possibly due to a read error. This sequence joins TRBV10-3 and TRBJ1-5; tentative D call: TRBD1 (6 bases). CDR3 length: 17 amino acids. Per germline, CDR1 ENHRY and CDR2 SYGVKD. The CDR3 coding sequence is TGTGCCATCAGTGAGTCGAGAGGGGGAGGTGGCAATCAGTCCCAGCATTTT. This translates into CAISESRGGGGNQSQHF.

Ten or more counts support this clonotype. The chain is built from TRBV7-6 and TRBJ1-5; 8 nucleotides align to TRBD1. From germline, CDR1 is SGHVS and CDR2 FNYEAQ. The CDR3 totals 13 residues. Trimming cost V 5 bases and J 7 bases; bases outside gene matches: 4. The DNA for the CDR3 is TGTGCCAGCAGCGCCAGGGGGCAACAGCCCCAGCATTTT. This encodes CASSARGQQPQHF. Based on the CDR3 plus reference TRBV7-6 and TRBJ1-5, the full variable domain is GAGVSQSPRYKVTKRGQDVALRCDPISGHVSLYWYRQALGQGPEFLTYFNYEAQQDKSGLPNDRFSAERPEGSISTLTIQRTEQRDSAMYRCASSARGQQPQHFGDGTRLSIL.

This clonotype has more than one count but fewer than ten. The rearrangement joins TRBV6-5 to TRBJ1-3, with D perhaps TRBD1 (5 bases). There are 15 residues in the CDR3. CDR1 is MNHEY, CDR2 SVGAGI, per germline. Trimming shortened V by 0 bases and J by 3 bases, and 9 bases separated the two germline ends. DNA for the CDR3: TGTGCCAGCAGTTACTCGAAGACAGATGGAAACACCATATATTTT. This codes for CASSYSKTDGNTIYF.

This clonotype came up many times. The V call is TRBV2, the J call TRBJ2-7, with 11 bases fitting TRBD2. The length of the CDR3 is 16 residues. V shed 5 bases, J shed 1 base, and the junction held 7 bases outside the gene matches. Germline CDR1 SNHLY, CDR2 FYNNEI. CDR3 amino acids: CASSPTSSGRSYEQYF. Written as DNA, the CDR3 is TGTGCCAGCAGTCCGACTTCTAGCGGGAGGTCCTACGAGCAGTACTTC.

This clonotype was detected only a few times. Possible read error: a much larger clone is one base away. CDR3 DNA: TGTGCCAGCAGTTACTCCGGGACAGGGATGACTGAAGCTTTCTTT. It yields the protein CASSYSGTGMTEAFF. The chain joins TRBV6-5 to TRBJ1-1; TRBD1 agrees at 9 bases. The CDR3 extends over 15 amino acids. The J segment lost 5 bases and the V segment lost 0 bases, leaving 4 bases of the junction unmatched. Germline values: CDR1 MNHEY, CDR2 SVGAGI.

At least ten counts were recorded for this clonotype. The rearrangement uses TRBV6-2 or TRBV6-3 and TRBJ2-5; TRBD2 agrees at 11 bases. This CDR3 is built from 14 residues. Germline CDR1 reads MNHEY; CDR2 reads SVGEGT. Trimming at V came to 5 bases and at J to 5 bases, leaving 4 bases not matched to a gene. This chain's CDR3 is CASSPTSGVETQYF. CDR3 DNA: TGTGCCAGCAGTCCGACTAGCGGGGTGGAGACCCAGTACTTC.

The rearrangement uses TRBV2 and TRBJ1-1; D is undetermined. V shed 1 base and J shed 1 base, with 10 bases lying between them. Germline CDR1 reads SNHLY; CDR2 reads FYNNEI. CDR3 length equals 15 residues. The CDR3 sequence is CASSEVEVWNTEAFF. CDR3 DNA sequence: TGTGCCAGCAGTGAAGTCGAGGTATGGAACACTGAAGCTTTCTTT. The full variable domain, rest sourced from reference TRBV2 and TRBJ1-1, is EPEVTQTPSHQVTQMGQEVILRCVPISNHLYFYWYRQILGQKVEFLVSFYNNEISEKSEIFDDQFSVERPDGSNFTLKIRSTKLEDSAMYFCASSEVEVWNTEAFFGQGTRLTVV.

This clonotype was observed many times. The rearrangement joins TRBV7-3 to TRBJ2-2, with D uncertain. The CDR3 consists of 17 residues. Per the germline V gene, CDR1 is SGHTA and CDR2 is FQGTGA. V was cut by 3 bases and J by 0 bases, with 14 bases left in between. This CDR3 is CASSFYSGPTNTGELFF. The CDR3, as DNA: TGTGCCAGCAGCTTCTACTCCGGGCCTACGAACACCGGGGAGCTGTTTTTT.

The chain is built from TRBV7-9 and TRBJ1-2, with D perhaps TRBD1 (5 bases). V dropped 1 base and J dropped 3 bases, with 9 bases sitting between them. The CDR3 length is 14 residues. Looked up from germline, CDR1 is SEHNR and CDR2 is FQNEAQ (reference sequence). The CDR3 bases are TGTGCCAGCAGCTTAGTTTTGGGGCACTATGGCTACACCTTC. Its protein is CASSLVLGHYGYTF.

This clonotype has a handful of counts. The V and J genes are TRBV11-2 and TRBJ1-1, with unresolved D. The CDR3 has 13 amino acids. With 7 bases removed from V and 0 bases from J, the gap between germline ends came to 9 bases. CDR1 and CDR2 from the germline V gene are SGHAT and FQNNGV. CDR3 loop: CASNPLVNTEAFF. In nucleotides, the CDR3 is TGTGCCAGCAACCCACTTGTGAACACTGAAGCTTTCTTT.

The chain uses TRBV12-3 or TRBV12-4 and TRBJ1-3, with D hard to call. The V end lost 4 bases, the J end lost 0 bases, and 16 bases lay between the germline ends. The CDR3 loop spans 17 amino acids. In DNA form, the CDR3 reads TGTGCCAGCAGTTGGTTGCTGCGACCGCTCTCTGGAAACACCATATATTTT. As protein: CASSWLLRPLSGNTIYF.

The chain couples TRBV7-3 to TRBJ1-2; D remains unclear. CDR1 is SGHTA, CDR2 FQGTGA, per germline. The CDR3 loop spans 11 amino acids. V lost 2 bases, J lost 6 bases, and 4 bases lay in between. CDR3 nucleotide sequence: TGTGCCAGCAGCTTAGTTCATGGCTACACCTTC. Amino acids: CASSLVHGYTF.